These 25 T cell receptor beta chains originate from one sample sequenced in a study of blood T cell repertoires in COVID-19. Only in-frame clones appear in the TCRdb table, and some are missing; sequencing was by immunoSEQ multiplex PCR. The sample lists roughly 130,000 clones, roughly 80% occurring once. The source material was peripheral blood. The source is a woman older than 75 with acute or convalescent COVID-19.

This clone was observed a few times. The genes are TRBV11-2 and TRBJ2-7; TRBD1 agrees at 8 bases. Trimming removed 4 bases from V and 7 bases from J; junction bases left unmatched: 12. The germline gives CDR1 SGHAT, CDR2 FQNNGV. The CDR3 is 15 amino acids. CDR3 loop: CASSWGQVPGAEQYF. CDR3 sequence (DNA): TGTGCCAGCAGCTGGGGACAGGTCCCAGGTGCGGAGCAGTACTTC.

Regarding this clone: The sample has other DNA sequences that encode this CDR3 too. The J gene is TRBJ1-1, the V gene TRBV5-1; 7 bases are shared with TRBD1. V trimming: 2 bases; J trimming: 4 bases; junction bases outside the gene matches: 5. The CDR3 has 14 amino acids. Germline V lookup: CDR1 SGHRS, CDR2 YFSETQ. CDR3 sequence: CASSLGQGGTEAFF. CDR3 DNA sequence: TGCGCCAGCAGCTTAGGCCAGGGGGGCACTGAAGCTTTCTTT.

The genes are TRBV6-2 or TRBV6-3 and TRBJ1-6, with TRBD1 as a possible D gene (6 bases). The V gene's germline CDR1 is MNHEY and CDR2 SVGEGT. The CDR3 is made up of 20 amino acids. Between the trimmed V and J ends, which lost 6 bases and 0 bases, there was a span of 24 bases. The CDR3 here is CASSITPGQGLSSYNSPLHF. The CDR3 bases are TGTGCCAGCAGCATCACTCCGGGACAAGGGTTATCCTCCTATAATTCACCCCTCCACTTT.

This chain connects TRBV3-1 (or the pseudogene TRBV3-2) to TRBJ1-1, with D unresolved. Trimming pared 2 bases from V and 1 base from J, leaving 5 bases between. The CDR3 is made up of 13 amino acids. From germline, CDR1 is LGHDT and CDR2 YNNKEL (reference sequence). The DNA of the CDR3 is TGTGCCAGCAGCCAAACCAGGAACACTGAAGCTTTCTTT. Its translation: CASSQTRNTEAFF.

The chain joins TRBV10-3 to TRBJ1-1; maybe TRBD1 (5 bases). V lost 3 bases, J lost 4 bases, and 12 bases lay in between. This CDR3 is built from 14 residues. In germline, CDR1 is ENHRY, CDR2 SYGVKD. This CDR3 is CAISDGGGGTEAFF. CDR3 nucleotide sequence: TGTGCCATCAGTGATGGGGGAGGAGGCACTGAAGCTTTCTTT.

V is TRBV6-1 and J is TRBJ1-1; TRBD1 matches 9 bases. There are 18 residues in the CDR3. Trimming took 5 bases from V and 11 from J; bases not matched to a gene: 24. Germline CDR1 is MNHNS and CDR2 is SASEGT. The CDR3 sequence is CASSKEGMPGQGRRVAFF. CDR3 nucleotides: TGTGCCAGCAGTAAAGAAGGAATGCCGGGACAGGGTAGACGTGTGGCTTTCTTT.

The table lists this clone with a few counts. CDR3 coding DNA: TGTGCCAGCAGCCAGGGGACCAGGGAGCCCCAGCATTTT. The encoded protein is CASSQGTREPQHF. The V and J genes are TRBV7-9 and TRBJ1-5, with D possibly being TRBD1 (6 bases). The CDR3 is 13 amino acids. Trimming removed 5 bases from V and 8 bases from J, with 13 bases in between. Germline V gene sequence: CDR1 SEHNR, CDR2 FQNEAQ (reference sequence).

The chain joins TRBV6-5 to TRBJ1-3; no definite D call. V lost 4 bases and J lost 1, with 8 bases in between. In germline, CDR1 is MNHEY, CDR2 SVGAGI. This CDR3 spans 14 amino acids. The DNA for the CDR3 is TGTGCCAGCAGTTCAGACATGTCTGGAAACACCATATATTTT. This translates into CASSSDMSGNTIYF.

V gene TRBV29-1 combines with J gene TRBJ2-3, with 7 bases matching TRBD1. Per the germline V gene, CDR1 is SQVTM and CDR2 is ANQGSEA. This CDR3 has 12 amino acids. The ends lost 7 bases at V and 6 bases at J; junction bases unmatched: 7. The CDR3 sequence is CSADTGADTQYF. The CDR3 bases are TGCAGCGCCGACACAGGGGCCGATACGCAGTATTTT.

As DNA, the CDR3 is TGTGCCAGCAGCGTAGGGGTCGGAGGGGGCTCAGCTAACTATGGCTACACCTTC. Translating it yields CASSVGVGGGSANYGYTF. The rearrangement joins TRBV9 to TRBJ1-2; 7 nucleotides agree with TRBD1. The V gene end was trimmed by 0 bases and the J gene end by 0 bases; junction bases not matched to a gene: 11. Per the germline V gene, CDR1 is SGDLS and CDR2 is YYNGEE. The CDR3 loop spans 18 amino acids.

This chain uses TRBV3-1 (or the pseudogene TRBV3-2) with TRBJ2-1, with D unclear. The CDR3 sequence is 15 residues long. The ends were cut back, 6 bases at V and 5 bases at J, with 17 bases in the middle. Germline-derived CDR1 and CDR2 are LGHDT and YNNKEL (reference sequence). Written as DNA, the CDR3 is TGTGCCAGCAGTCTCACATCTTGGGCCAACAATGAGCAGTTCTTC. Translated, it gives CASSLTSWANNEQFF.

The chain combines TRBV20-1 with TRBJ2-1; the D is unclear. The CDR3 covers 12 residues. Trimming removed 3 bases at V and 5 bases at J, with 8 bases between. Germline lookup yields CDR1 DFQATT and CDR2 SNEGSKA (reference sequence). The CDR3 DNA sequence: TGCAGTGCTAGTCCCCGAGACAATGAGCAGTTCTTC. Protein sequence: CSASPRDNEQFF.

The J gene is TRBJ2-1, the V gene TRBV25-1; perhaps TRBD1 as D (5 bases). Germline lookup yields CDR1 MGHDK and CDR2 SYGVNS. Trimming took off 4 bases at V and 7 bases at J, with 14 bases between the two ends. This CDR3 is built from 14 residues. The CDR3 sequence is CASSAPGIRNEQFF. Here the CDR3 DNA reads TGTGCCAGCAGTGCACCAGGGATAAGAAATGAGCAGTTCTTC. Complete variable domain (other parts from reference TRBV25-1 and TRBJ2-1): EADIYQTPRYLVIGTGKKITLECSQTMGHDKMYWYQQDPGMELHLIHYSYGVNSTEKGDLSSESTVSRIRTEHFPLTLESARPSHTSQYLCASSAPGIRNEQFFGPGTRLTVL.

The rearrangement links TRBV15 to TRBJ2-1; 7 bases map to TRBD2. Germline CDR1 is LNHNV and CDR2 is YYDKDF (reference sequence). The CDR3 is made up of 16 amino acids. Trimming at V came to 5 bases and at J to 4 bases, leaving 11 bases not matched to a gene. The CDR3 region is CATSLRWGGTYNEQFF. CDR3 nucleotide sequence: TGTGCCACCAGCCTGAGGTGGGGGGGGACTTACAATGAGCAGTTCTTC.

J is TRBJ1-2 and V is TRBV7-9; possibly TRBD1 for D (6 bases). Germline assignment: CDR1 SEHNR and CDR2 FQNEAQ (reference sequence). This CDR3 contains 16 residues. Trimming stripped 5 bases from V and 3 bases from J, with 19 bases between. The CDR3 bases are TGTGCCAGCAGCCCGATAATGGCAGGGGATGACTATGGCTACACCTTC. Protein: CASSPIMAGDDYGYTF.

The chain employs TRBV6-5 and TRBJ1-2; no clear D. CDR3 length: 15 amino acids. CDR1 is MNHEY and CDR2 is SVGAGI in the germline V gene. Deletions cut 8 bases from V and 1 base from J, with 17 bases between. CDR3 sequence (DNA): TGTGCCAGCTCAGAAGCCCCAGGTTTTAACTATGGCTACACCTTC. Its translation: CASSEAPGFNYGYTF.

V gene TRBV7-9 combines with J gene TRBJ1-1; 7 nucleotides agree with TRBD1. CDR3 length: 14 residues. Germline CDR1 and CDR2: SEHNR and FQNEAQ (reference sequence). V shed 7 bases and J 6 bases; nucleotides not matched to a gene: 11. CDR3 coding DNA: TGTGCCAGCATCCCGGACAGGCAGAGCGCTGAAGCTTTCTTT. Translating it yields CASIPDRQSAEAFF.

This rearrangement joins TRBV2 to TRBJ2-7, with a tentative D call TRBD1 (5 bases). The CDR3 has 16 amino acids. With 3 bases removed from V and 0 bases from J, the gap between germline ends came to 15 bases. The germline CDR1 and CDR2 sequences are SNHLY and FYNNEI. CDR3 amino acids: CASSEVVPTASYEQYF. CDR3 sequence (DNA): TGTGCCAGCAGTGAGGTGGTGCCGACAGCCTCCTACGAGCAGTACTTC.

The gene calls are TRBV27 and TRBJ2-1; TRBD1 aligns across 8 bases. J lost 8 bases, V lost 8 bases, and 5 bases had no gene match. In germline, CDR1 is MNHEY, CDR2 SMNVEV (reference sequence). The CDR3 contains 12 residues. The CDR3 DNA is TGTGCCAGCGGGGACAGGAGGGATGAGCAGTTCTTC. Its protein product is CASGDRRDEQFF.

The V gene is TRBV25-1, the J gene TRBJ1-6; TRBD1 agrees at 7 bases. Germline V gives CDR1 MGHDK, CDR2 SYGVNS. The CDR3 contains 14 residues. Trimming took 4 bases from V and 10 from J; bases not matched to a gene: 7. The CDR3 sequence: CASSVEGAESPLHF. CDR3 sequence (DNA): TGTGCCAGCAGTGTCGAGGGGGCTGAATCACCCCTCCACTTT.

By its share, this clone is medium-sized. V gene TRBV7-3 combines with J gene TRBJ2-2, with 10 bases aligning to TRBD1. Germline V gene data show CDR1 as SGHTA and CDR2 as FQGTGA. V trimming: 4 bases; J trimming: 3 bases; junction bases outside the gene matches: 11. This CDR3 has 18 amino acids. This chain's CDR3 is CASSSTSRDRGYTGELFF. CDR3 in DNA: TGTGCCAGCAGCTCGACCTCCCGGGACAGGGGATACACCGGGGAGCTGTTTTTT.

J is TRBJ1-2 and V is TRBV5-1, with 12 bases lining up with TRBD1. Germline V gene lookup returns CDR1 SGHRS and CDR2 YFSETQ. The V and J ends lost 0 bases and 9 bases, in that order; junction bases with no gene match: 6. The CDR3 runs 15 residues. CDR3 amino acids: CASSLAGTGGESYTF. DNA of the CDR3: TGCGCCAGCAGCTTGGCCGGGACAGGGGGCGAGAGCTACACCTTC. The variable domain in full, with the rest retrieved from reference TRBV5-1 and TRBJ1-2, is KAGVTQTPRYLIKTRGQQVTLSCSPISGHRSVSWYQQTPGQGLQFLFEYFSETQRNKGNFPGRFSGRQFSNSRSEMNVSTLELGDSALYLCASSLAGTGGESYTFGSGTRLTVV.

The chain is built from TRBV5-1 and TRBJ1-5; the match to TRBD1 covers 7 bases. With 3 bases clipped from V and 0 bases from J, the junction kept 3 bases outside the gene matches. Looked up from germline, CDR1 is SGHRS and CDR2 is YFSETQ. This CDR3 has 15 amino acids. CDR3 amino acids: CASSWDSYSNQPQHF. In nucleotides, the CDR3 is TGCGCCAGCAGCTGGGACAGCTATAGCAATCAGCCCCAGCATTTT.

This chain joins TRBV21-1 and TRBJ2-2; TRBD1, the table's D call, was not compared with the DNA. TRBV21-1 is a pseudogene segment. The CDR3 spans 19 residues. CDR3 in amino acids: CASSKWGQAGGSNTGELFF. The CDR3 DNA is TGTGCCAGCAGCAAATGGGGACAGGCTGGAGGTTCGAACACCGGGGAGCTGTTTTTT.

The CDR3 reads CASSQEIANTGELFF. The CDR3 DNA reads TGCGCCAGCAGCCAAGAAATAGCGAACACCGGGGAGCTGTTTTTT. The chain combines TRBV4-1 with TRBJ2-2; no firm D call. The germline V and J ends were trimmed by 0 bases and 0 bases, with 5 bases remaining between them. The germline V gene has CDR1 MGHRA and CDR2 YSYEKL. The CDR3 loop spans 15 amino acids.